This T cell receptor (beta chain) was captured by sequencing in a study of T cell repertoires in cytomegalovirus infection. The study, taken as a whole, reports: It was HLA-C-restricted CMV-specific TCR beta clonotypes that dominated the response ex vivo.

The germline V gene encodes CDR1 SGHDN and CDR2 FVKESK. Deletions cut 0 bases from V and 3 bases from J, with 9 bases between. The CDR3 extends over 14 amino acids. To note about this clonotype: Antigen: not known.

A single record per CDR3 protein comes from TCRdb applying MiXCR to the reads. The sample lists some 920,000 distinct CDR3 sequences, about a third occurring once. The sample here was cultured CD8+ T cells from PBMCs, taken from culture after CMV antigen stimulation. This sequence joins TRBV14 and TRBJ2-7, with D possibly matching TRBD1 (6 bases). The source is a human donor in good health (CMV status not recorded). Some clones in this sample may be carry-over from other donors' samples. The CDR3 sequence is CASSQDEGDYEQYF. The CDR3 DNA follows: TGTGCCAGCAGCCAAGACGAGGGGGACTACGAGCAGTACTTC.